This T cell receptor beta chain appears in the sequencing data of a study of blood T cell repertoires in COVID-19. Study as a whole: Some COVID-19 samples were acute and others convalescent; all came from the United States, Italy and Spain.

In the authors' workflow: Estimation of nucleated cell counts was performed using reference gene primer amplification. Some clones are missing from TCRdb's copy, which holds only in-frame ones; the method was immunoSEQ multiplex PCR. That table is the source of V, J and clone size, and D and trimming were worked out from the DNA. In the table there are approximately 200,000 clones, 84% of which are singletons. Trimming pared 6 bases from V and 4 bases from J, leaving 16 bases between. Germline CDR1 and CDR2: SGHRS and YFSETQ. The CDR3 runs 15 residues. A Seattle source enrolled patients during active infection and followed them longitudinally.

This sequence was found in a woman of 80 years or more with COVID-19, enrolled during active disease. The chain employs TRBV5-1 and TRBJ2-2; unclear D gene. Sequencing was performed on peripheral blood. The CDR3 DNA sequence: TGCGCCAGCACTCGCGAGGCCCCGGGCACCGGGGAGCTGTTTTTT. This codes for CASTREAPGTGELFF.